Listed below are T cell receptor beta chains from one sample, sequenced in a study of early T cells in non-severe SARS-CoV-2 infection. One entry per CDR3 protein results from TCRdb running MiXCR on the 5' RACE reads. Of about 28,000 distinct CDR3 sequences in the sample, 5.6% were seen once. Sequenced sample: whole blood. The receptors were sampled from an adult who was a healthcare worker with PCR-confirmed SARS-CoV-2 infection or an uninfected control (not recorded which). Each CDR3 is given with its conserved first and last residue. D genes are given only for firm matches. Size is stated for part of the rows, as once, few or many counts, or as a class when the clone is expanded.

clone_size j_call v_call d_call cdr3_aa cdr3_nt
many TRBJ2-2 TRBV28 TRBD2 CASSFPSGRITGELFF TGTGCCAGCAGTTTTCCGAGCGGGAGGATTACCGGGGAGCTGTTTTTT
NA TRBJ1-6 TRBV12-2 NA CASRCLGRGAARDSPLHF TGTGCAAGTCGCTGCCTAGGCCGGGGGGCTGCACGCGATTCACCCCTCCACTTT
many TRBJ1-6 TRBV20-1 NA CSARAPRGGAMGSPLHF TGCAGTGCTAGAGCCCCTCGGGGTGGGGCCATGGGTTCACCCCTCCACTTT
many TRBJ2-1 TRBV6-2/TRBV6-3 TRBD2 CASSYELAGMNEQFF TGTGCCAGCAGTTATGAACTAGCGGGGATGAATGAGCAGTTCTTC
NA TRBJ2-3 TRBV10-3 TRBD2 CAISLAGGLDTQYF TGTGCCATCAGCCTAGCGGGGGGCCTAGATACGCAGTATTTT
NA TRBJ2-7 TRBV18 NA CASSPAISYEQYF TGTGCCAGCTCACCTGCCATTTCCTACGAGCAGTACTTC
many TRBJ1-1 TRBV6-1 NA CASSKDRTEAFF TGTGCCAGCAGTAAGGACCGGACTGAAGCTTTCTTT
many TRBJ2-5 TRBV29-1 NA CSVERTRRGETQYF TGCAGCGTGGAGAGAACACGGCGGGGAGAGACCCAGTACTTC
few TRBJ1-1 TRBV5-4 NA CASFYSDSLNTEAFF TGTGCCAGCTTTTATTCGGATTCCCTGAACACTGAAGCTTTCTTT
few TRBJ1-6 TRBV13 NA CASSFGGLGSSPLHF TGTGCCAGCAGCTTCGGCGGGCTGGGTAGTTCACCCCTCCACTTT
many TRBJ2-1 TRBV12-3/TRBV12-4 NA CASSFGRFHEQFF TGTGCCAGCAGTTTTGGGCGGTTTCATGAGCAGTTCTTC
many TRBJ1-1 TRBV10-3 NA CAISERSGPLDTEAFF TGTGCCATCAGTGAACGGTCAGGTCCCTTGGACACTGAAGCTTTCTTT
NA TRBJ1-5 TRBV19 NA CASSIPGPYNQPQHF TGTGCCAGTAGTATCCCGGGACCGTACAATCAGCCCCAGCATTTT
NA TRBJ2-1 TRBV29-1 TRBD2 CSADGGAEQFF TGCAGCGCTGACGGGGGGGCCGAGCAGTTCTTC
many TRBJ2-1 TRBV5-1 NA CASSLDRRTYNEQFF TGCGCCAGCAGCTTGGATCGCAGGACCTACAATGAGCAGTTCTTC
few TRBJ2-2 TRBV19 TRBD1 CASSIGTGSHIGELFF TGTGCCAGTAGTATCGGGACAGGGTCGCATATCGGGGAGCTGTTTTTT
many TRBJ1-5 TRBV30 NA CALKGRNDQPQHF TGTGCCTTAAAAGGGAGAAACGATCAGCCCCAGCATTTT
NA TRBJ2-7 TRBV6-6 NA CASARQGLISYEQYF TGTGCCAGCGCCAGACAGGGACTAATCTCCTACGAGCAGTACTTC
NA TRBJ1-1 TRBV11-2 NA CASSYSFEAFF TGTGCCAGCAGCTACAGTTTTGAAGCTTTCTTT
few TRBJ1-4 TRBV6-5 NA CASSSERTPWEKLFF TGTGCCAGCAGTTCTGAACGGACCCCATGGGAAAAACTGTTTTTT
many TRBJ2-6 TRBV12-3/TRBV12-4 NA CASSFYSTGANVLTF TGTGCCAGCAGTTTTTACAGTACCGGGGCCAACGTCCTGACTTTC
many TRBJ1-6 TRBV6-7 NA CASTSGEDSYNSPLHF TGTGCCAGCACCTCCGGGGAGGATAGCTATAATTCACCCCTCCACTTT
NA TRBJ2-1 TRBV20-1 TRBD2 CSAPKTSALPTSYNEQFF TGCAGTGCGCCGAAGACTAGCGCCTTACCCACCTCCTACAATGAGCAGTTCTTC
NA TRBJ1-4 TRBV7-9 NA CASSLAGNEKLFF TGTGCCAGCAGCTTAGCGGGCAATGAAAAACTGTTTTTT
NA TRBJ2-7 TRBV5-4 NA CASSLTGPDEQYF TGTGCCAGCAGCTTAACAGGGCCGGACGAGCAGTACTTC
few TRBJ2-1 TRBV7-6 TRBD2 CASSQFLAGGNNEQFF TGTGCCAGCAGCCAATTCCTAGCGGGAGGTAACAATGAGCAGTTCTTC
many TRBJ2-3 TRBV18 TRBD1 CASSGDRSTDTQYF TGTGCCAGCTCAGGGGACAGGAGCACAGATACGCAGTATTTT
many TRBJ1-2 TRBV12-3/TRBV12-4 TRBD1 CASSPGGYGYTF TGTGCCAGCAGTCCAGGGGGCTATGGCTACACCTTC
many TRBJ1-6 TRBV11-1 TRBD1 CASSFEQGGSPLHF TGTGCCAGCAGCTTCGAACAGGGGGGTTCACCCCTCCACTTT
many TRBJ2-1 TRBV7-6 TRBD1 CASSLLGTGVHEQFF TGTGCCAGCAGCTTACTAGGGACAGGGGTCCATGAGCAGTTCTTC
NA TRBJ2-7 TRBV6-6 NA CASSWGRDPQEYEQYF TGTGCCAGCAGCTGGGGCCGGGACCCCCAAGAGTACGAGCAGTACTTC
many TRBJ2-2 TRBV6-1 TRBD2 CASSPRGLAGGYTGELFF TGTGCCAGCAGTCCTAGGGGACTAGCGGGGGGGTACACCGGGGAGCTGTTTTTT
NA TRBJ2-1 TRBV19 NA CASSIDSGAYNEQFF TGTGCCAGTAGTATAGATAGCGGAGCATACAATGAGCAGTTCTTC
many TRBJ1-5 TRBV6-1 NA CASTTLTGQPQHF TGTGCCAGCACGACCCTCACGGGACAGCCCCAGCATTTT
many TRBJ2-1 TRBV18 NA CASSPGSWGGGNEQFF TGTGCCAGCTCACCGGGCAGCTGGGGAGGGGGCAATGAGCAGTTCTTC
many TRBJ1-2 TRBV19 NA CASSTTGTPTSYGYTF TGTGCCAGTAGTACAACAGGGACGCCTACCTCCTATGGCTACACCTTC
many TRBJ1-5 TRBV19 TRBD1 CASSTGRRTGSYSNQPQHF TGTGCCAGTAGTACCGGACGTCGGACAGGGAGTTATAGCAATCAGCCCCAGCATTTT
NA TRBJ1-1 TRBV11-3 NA CASSLVPPVGTEAFF TGTGCCAGCAGCTTAGTCCCGCCGGTGGGCACTGAAGCTTTCTTT
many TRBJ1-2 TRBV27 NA CASSRQGPNYGYTF TGTGCCAGCAGTAGGCAGGGCCCTAACTATGGCTACACCTTC
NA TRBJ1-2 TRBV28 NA CASSLGGASRGYTF TGTGCCAGCAGTTTGGGGGGAGCGTCGCGTGGCTACACCTTC
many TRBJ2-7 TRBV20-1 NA CSASSDRPPYEQYF TGCAGTGCTAGTTCCGACAGACCGCCCTACGAGCAGTACTTC
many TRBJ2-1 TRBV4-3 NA CASSQDGNRYNEQFF TGCGCCAGCAGCCAAGATGGTAACAGATACAATGAGCAGTTCTTC
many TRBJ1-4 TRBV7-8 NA CASSGLNLATNEKLFF TGTGCCAGCAGCGGGTTGAATTTGGCAACTAATGAAAAACTGTTTTTT
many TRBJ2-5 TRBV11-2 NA CASSLVGRRLETQYF TGTGCCAGCAGCTTAGTCGGCAGGAGGTTGGAGACCCAGTACTTC
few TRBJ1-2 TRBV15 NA CATSRDYAASGTF TGTGCCACCAGCAGAGATTACGCGGCCTCCGGTACCTTC
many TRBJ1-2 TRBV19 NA CASSPPNYGYTF TGTGCCAGTAGTCCACCTAACTATGGCTACACCTTC
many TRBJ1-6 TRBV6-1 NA CASSEGRAPLHF TGTGCCAGCAGTGAAGGCAGAGCTCCCCTCCACTTT
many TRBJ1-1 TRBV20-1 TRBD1 CSAEGQGREAFF TGCAGTGCGGAGGGACAGGGCCGTGAAGCTTTCTTT
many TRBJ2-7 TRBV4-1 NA CASSQGSGTAFYEQYF TGCGCCAGCAGCCAGGGCTCCGGGACTGCCTTCTACGAGCAGTACTTC
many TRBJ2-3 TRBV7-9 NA CASSQKGVGTDTQYF TGTGCCAGCAGCCAGAAGGGTGTAGGCACAGATACGCAGTATTTT
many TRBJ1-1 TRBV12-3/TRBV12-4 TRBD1 CASSSGGMNTEAFF TGTGCCAGCAGTTCAGGGGGCATGAACACTGAAGCTTTCTTT